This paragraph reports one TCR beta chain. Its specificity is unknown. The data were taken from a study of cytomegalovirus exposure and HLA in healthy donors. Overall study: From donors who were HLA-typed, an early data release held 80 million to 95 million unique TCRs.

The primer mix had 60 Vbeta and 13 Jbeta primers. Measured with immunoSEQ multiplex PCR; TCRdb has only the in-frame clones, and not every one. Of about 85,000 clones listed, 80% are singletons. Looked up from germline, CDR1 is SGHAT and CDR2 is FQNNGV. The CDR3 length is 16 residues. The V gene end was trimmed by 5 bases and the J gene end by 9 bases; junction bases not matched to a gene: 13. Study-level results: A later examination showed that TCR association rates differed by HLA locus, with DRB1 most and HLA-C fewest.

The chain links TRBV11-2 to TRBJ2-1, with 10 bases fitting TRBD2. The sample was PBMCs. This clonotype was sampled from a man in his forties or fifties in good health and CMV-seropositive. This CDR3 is CASSLPFGTSVSEQFF. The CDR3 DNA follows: TGTGCCAGCAGCCTGCCCTTTGGGACTAGCGTCTCTGAGCAGTTCTTC.